The present entry profiles one T cell receptor (beta chain) with its context. Data came from immunoSEQ multiplex PCR; TCRdb stores just in-frame clones and leaves some out. The data show hundreds of clones, 81% seen once. Per the germline V gene, CDR1 is MNHEY and CDR2 is SMNVEV (reference sequence). The ends were cut back, 1 base at V and 7 bases at J, with 10 bases in the middle. The CDR3 loop spans 13 amino acids. This entry is derived from a study of memory B cells and T cells in multiple sclerosis. V and J are TRBV27 and TRBJ1-1, with D possibly matching TRBD1 (5 bases). The source of this sequence is a human donor with multiple sclerosis. The sample taken for sequencing was brain tissue. The CDR3: CASSLWGKSEAFF. Written as DNA, the CDR3 is TGTGCCAGCAGTTTATGGGGGAAGAGTGAAGCTTTCTTT.